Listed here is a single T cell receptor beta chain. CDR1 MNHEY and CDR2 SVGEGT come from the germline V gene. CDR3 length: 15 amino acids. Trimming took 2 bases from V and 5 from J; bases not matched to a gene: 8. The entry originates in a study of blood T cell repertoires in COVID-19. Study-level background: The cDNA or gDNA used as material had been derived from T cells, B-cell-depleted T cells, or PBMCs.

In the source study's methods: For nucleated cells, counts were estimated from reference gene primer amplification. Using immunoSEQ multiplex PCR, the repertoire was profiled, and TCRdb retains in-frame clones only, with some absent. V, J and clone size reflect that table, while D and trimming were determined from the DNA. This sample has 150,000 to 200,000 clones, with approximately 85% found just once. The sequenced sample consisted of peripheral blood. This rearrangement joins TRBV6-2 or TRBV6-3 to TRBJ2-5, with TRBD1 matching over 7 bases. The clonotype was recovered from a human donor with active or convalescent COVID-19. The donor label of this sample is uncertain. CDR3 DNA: TGTGCCAGCAGTTACCACGACAGGGTCGGGGAGACCCAGTACTTC. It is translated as CASSYHDRVGETQYF.